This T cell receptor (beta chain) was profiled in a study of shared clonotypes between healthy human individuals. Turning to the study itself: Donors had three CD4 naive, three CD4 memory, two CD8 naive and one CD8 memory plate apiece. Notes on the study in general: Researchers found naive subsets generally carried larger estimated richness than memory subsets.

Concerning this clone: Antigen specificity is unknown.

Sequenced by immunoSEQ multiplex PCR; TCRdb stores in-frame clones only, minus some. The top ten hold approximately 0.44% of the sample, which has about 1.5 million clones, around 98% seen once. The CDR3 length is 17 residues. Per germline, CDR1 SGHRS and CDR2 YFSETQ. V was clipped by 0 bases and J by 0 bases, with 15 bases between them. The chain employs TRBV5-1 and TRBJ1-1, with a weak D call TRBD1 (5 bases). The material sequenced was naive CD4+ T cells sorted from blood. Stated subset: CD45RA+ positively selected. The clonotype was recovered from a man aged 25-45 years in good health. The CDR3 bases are TGCGCCAGCAGCTTGGGACCCAGGGTCTTCCTGAACACTGAAGCTTTCTTT. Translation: CASSLGPRVFLNTEAFF.